This T cell receptor (beta chain) is drawn from a study of cytomegalovirus exposure and HLA in healthy donors. The CDR3 totals 13 residues. The germline V gene encodes CDR1 KGHSH and CDR2 LQKENI. The ends were cut back, 8 bases at V and 3 bases at J, with 13 bases in the middle. Only in-frame clones appear in the TCRdb table, and some are missing; sequencing was by immunoSEQ multiplex PCR. The top ten clones hold 11% to 15% of a sample with over 200,000 clones, roughly 88% of them seen once. The chain uses TRBV18 and TRBJ1-1; tentatively, D is TRBD1 (6 bases). This clonotype originated in a woman aged 25 to 39 in good health and CMV-seropositive. Sequences were obtained from PBMCs. The CDR3 DNA is TGTGCCAGCAACCCGAACAGGGACACTGAAGCTTTCTTT. Amino acid sequence: CASNPNRDTEAFF.